This is a list of T cell receptor beta chains from one sample in a study of blood T cell repertoires in COVID-19. Profiled with immunoSEQ multiplex PCR; TCRdb holds only in-frame clones, not every one. The sample contains around 170,000 clones, more than 80% of which appear only once. Sequencing input: PBMCs or T cells enriched from blood (not recorded which). The receptors originated from a man over 45 who had recovered from COVID-19. The CDR3 runs from the conserved cysteine through the conserved F or W. A D gene is named only where the DNA matches it firmly. Clone sizes are given selectively: once, few, many, or a class where the clone is expanded.

CDR3 DNA: TGTGCCAGCAACCTAGCGGGGGTTAGCACAGATACGCAGTATTTT
CDR3 protein: CASNLAGVSTDTQYF
J gene: TRBJ2-3
clone size: .
V gene: TRBV6-5
D gene: TRBD2

CDR3 DNA: TGTGCCAGCAGTTACACGACAGGGAAAGGTGAAGCTTTCTTT
CDR3 protein: CASSYTTGKGEAFF
J gene: TRBJ1-1
clone size: .
V gene: TRBV6-5
D gene: TRBD1

CDR3 DNA: TGTGCCAGCAGTTTGCGGCAGGGCGACGGCATTCAGTACTTC
CDR3 protein: CASSLRQGDGIQYF
J gene: TRBJ2-4
clone size: .
V gene: TRBV27
D gene: .

CDR3 DNA: TGTGCCAGCAGTTTCAAGGGGCGAGGCTCACCCCTCCACTTT
CDR3 protein: CASSFKGRGSPLHF
J gene: TRBJ1-6
clone size: .
V gene: TRBV28
D gene: .

CDR3 DNA: TGTGCCAGCAGCCTGACTAGTTGGACAGATACGCAGTATTTT
CDR3 protein: CASSLTSWTDTQYF
J gene: TRBJ2-3
clone size: .
V gene: TRBV5-8
D gene: .

CDR3 DNA: TGTGCCAGCAGCCATGGGACTACCTACGAGCAGTACTTC
CDR3 protein: CASSHGTTYEQYF
J gene: TRBJ2-7
clone size: .
V gene: TRBV7-3
D gene: TRBD2

CDR3 DNA: TGTGCCAGCTCACCGATCGGCTACGAGCAGTACTTC
CDR3 protein: CASSPIGYEQYF
J gene: TRBJ2-7
clone size: .
V gene: TRBV18
D gene: .

CDR3 DNA: TGTGCCAGCAGCTTTTCCGGGACATTGCGCACAGATACGCAGTATTTT
CDR3 protein: CASSFSGTLRTDTQYF
J gene: TRBJ2-3
clone size: .
V gene: TRBV5-8
D gene: .

CDR3 DNA: TGCGCCAGCAGCCCGACTCCTGGCTCCTACAATGAGCAGTTCTTC
CDR3 protein: CASSPTPGSYNEQFF
J gene: TRBJ2-1
clone size: .
V gene: TRBV4-1
D gene: .

CDR3 DNA: TGTGCCAGCAGTGGAGGGACATGGGGCGAGCAGTACTTC
CDR3 protein: CASSGGTWGEQYF
J gene: TRBJ2-7
clone size: .
V gene: TRBV2
D gene: .

CDR3 DNA: TGTGCCAGCAAGCTCGAGGGGGGGAGCTCCTATAATTCACCCCTCCACTTT
CDR3 protein: CASKLEGGSSYNSPLHF
J gene: TRBJ1-6
clone size: .
V gene: TRBV2
D gene: .

CDR3 DNA: TGTGCCAGCACCCGCCAGGGTACTATAGGGGAGCTGTTTTTT
CDR3 protein: CASTRQGTIGELFF
J gene: TRBJ2-2
clone size: .
V gene: TRBV2
D gene: .

CDR3 DNA: TGTGCCGTCGGGGGGCGCGGGTACAATGAGCAGTTCTTC
CDR3 protein: CAVGGRGYNEQFF
J gene: TRBJ2-1
clone size: .
V gene: TRBV11-2
D gene: .

CDR3 DNA: TGTGCCAGCAGGGACAGGGGGAATTCACCCCTCCACTTT
CDR3 protein: CASRDRGNSPLHF
J gene: TRBJ1-6
clone size: .
V gene: TRBV5-6
D gene: TRBD1

CDR3 DNA: TGTGCCAGCAGCTCTACGGACAGGGGGTGGAATTCACCCCTCCACTTT
CDR3 protein: CASSSTDRGWNSPLHF
J gene: TRBJ1-6
clone size: .
V gene: TRBV11-2
D gene: TRBD1

CDR3 DNA: TGTGCCAGTTCGCCCTACAACAACTACAGGGGTGACTACACCTTC
CDR3 protein: CASSPYNNYRGDYTF
J gene: TRBJ1-2
clone size: .
V gene: TRBV7-2
D gene: TRBD1

CDR3 DNA: TGCGCCAGCAGCTTGGGGGGGACTAGCCAAAATGAGCAGTTCTTC
CDR3 protein: CASSLGGTSQNEQFF
J gene: TRBJ2-1
clone size: .
V gene: TRBV5-1
D gene: TRBD2

CDR3 DNA: TGCGCCAGCAGCCGGGTGGCAGGGACAATGGATGGCTACACCTTC
CDR3 protein: CASSRVAGTMDGYTF
J gene: TRBJ1-2
clone size: .
V gene: TRBV5-1
D gene: .

CDR3 DNA: TGTGCCAGCTCCCTTCGGGTCGAGCAGTACTTC
CDR3 protein: CASSLRVEQYF
J gene: TRBJ2-7
clone size: few
V gene: TRBV6-6
D gene: .

CDR3 DNA: TGTGCCAGCAGTAGGGTTAGGGTAGCGGGACTCGACTATGGCTACACCTTC
CDR3 protein: CASSRVRVAGLDYGYTF
J gene: TRBJ1-2
clone size: .
V gene: TRBV27
D gene: .

CDR3 DNA: TGCGCCAGCCGAGGGCCCCTGGGATACTATGGCTACACCTTC
CDR3 protein: CASRGPLGYYGYTF
J gene: TRBJ1-2
clone size: .
V gene: TRBV4-1
D gene: .

CDR3 DNA: TGTGCCAGCAGCGTAGGGACAGCGAATCAGCCCCAGCATTTT
CDR3 protein: CASSVGTANQPQHF
J gene: TRBJ1-5
clone size: .
V gene: TRBV9
D gene: .

CDR3 DNA: TGTGCCAGCAGCTTAGGGAGCGGGGGGACTTACGAGCAGTACTTC
CDR3 protein: CASSLGSGGTYEQYF
J gene: TRBJ2-7
clone size: .
V gene: TRBV7-3
D gene: TRBD2

CDR3 DNA: TGTGCCAGCAGTCTCCAGGACAACTACGAGCAGTACTTC
CDR3 protein: CASSLQDNYEQYF
J gene: TRBJ2-7
clone size: .
V gene: TRBV6-5
D gene: .

CDR3 DNA: TGTGCCAGCAGCCCGAGAAACCCCTTGTCCAAGTACTCCTACAATGAGCAGTTCTTC
CDR3 protein: CASSPRNPLSKYSYNEQFF
J gene: TRBJ2-1
clone size: .
V gene: TRBV7-2
D gene: .

CDR3 DNA: TGTGCCAGCAGCCCAAACGCCGGAGATACGCAGTATTTT
CDR3 protein: CASSPNAGDTQYF
J gene: TRBJ2-3
clone size: .
V gene: TRBV7-3
D gene: .

CDR3 DNA: TGTGCCAGCAGTTTATTGGGGAGCTCCTACAATGAGCAGTTCTTC
CDR3 protein: CASSLLGSSYNEQFF
J gene: TRBJ2-1
clone size: .
V gene: TRBV27
D gene: .

CDR3 DNA: TGTGCCAGCAGCTTATTTACAGGGCTGCTCGGGGAGCAGTACTTC
CDR3 protein: CASSLFTGLLGEQYF
J gene: TRBJ2-7
clone size: .
V gene: TRBV7-8
D gene: .

CDR3 DNA: TGTGCCAGCAGGACGACAGGGGCGAACACTGAAGCTTTCTTT
CDR3 protein: CASRTTGANTEAFF
J gene: TRBJ1-1
clone size: .
V gene: TRBV7-9
D gene: TRBD1

CDR3 DNA: TGTGCCAGCAGCTTATTAGCCTGGGACGAGCAGTACTTC
CDR3 protein: CASSLLAWDEQYF
J gene: TRBJ2-7
clone size: .
V gene: TRBV7-2
D gene: .

CDR3 DNA: TGTGCCAGCAGTTATTTGACAGGAGAGACCCAGTACTTC
CDR3 protein: CASSYLTGETQYF
J gene: TRBJ2-5
clone size: .
V gene: TRBV12-3/TRBV12-4
D gene: .

CDR3 DNA: TGTGCCAGCAGCTTCGGCCCCAGCAGAGGGACCGGGGAGCTGTTTTTT
CDR3 protein: CASSFGPSRGTGELFF
J gene: TRBJ2-2
clone size: .
V gene: TRBV11-3
D gene: .

CDR3 DNA: TGTGCCAGCAGCCCTGGATCGGGTAACACTGAAGCTTTCTTT
CDR3 protein: CASSPGSGNTEAFF
J gene: TRBJ1-1
clone size: .
V gene: TRBV7-9
D gene: .